The 27 T cell receptor beta chains in this list originate from one sample, sequenced in a study of vaccination and CD4 T cells after COVID-19. For these receptors, no antigen is known. Treatment of the sample: roughly ten-day PBMC culture with coronavirus spike peptide pools or control peptides (ViraFEST assay). Investigators obtained the unexposed donor's CD4+ T cells before the COVID-19 pandemic (2011-2018). Cultured CD4+ T-cell DNA underwent Oncomine TCR Beta short-read sequencing. Genomic DNA was isolated from cultured CD4+ T cells. One entry per CDR3 protein, called by TCRdb with MiXCR from the PCR reads. The sample has approximately 9,700 distinct CDR3 sequences, roughly 30% seen once; the top ten hold around 13%. The sample was CD4+ T cells from blood, cultured in vitro. These receptors were taken from a human donor in good health.

This chain joins TRBV29-1 and TRBJ2-3; TRBD1 matches 10 bases. Germline loops: CDR1 SQVTM, CDR2 ANQGSEA. The CDR3 is 15 residues long. V shed 5 bases and J 1 base; nucleotides not matched to a gene: 6. The CDR3 spells CSVSTGTGGTDTQYF. For the CDR3, the DNA is TGCAGCGTTTCCACCGGGACAGGGGGCACAGATACGCAGTATTTT.

The chain carries TRBV21-1 and TRBJ2-3; the table assigns TRBD2, which was not confirmed against the DNA. TRBV21-1 is marked as a pseudogene. This CDR3 spans 20 amino acids. CDR3 nucleotide sequence: TGTGCCAGCAGCACAGGGACTAGCGGGAGAAAGAGGTTCAGCACAGATACGCAGTATTTT. It yields the protein CASSTGTSGRKRFSTDTQYF.

This clonotype was counted a few times. The rearrangement uses TRBV6-1 and TRBJ2-3, with D tentatively TRBD1 (6 bases). CDR3 size: 15 residues. Germline lookup yields CDR1 MNHNS and CDR2 SASEGT. Trimming took 5 bases from V and 5 from J, leaving 17 bases between them. In DNA form, the CDR3 reads TGTGCCAGCAGTCGGGACATGGAAGGTATAGATACGCAGTATTTT. The encoded protein is CASSRDMEGIDTQYF.

CDR3 region: CASSYSTDLASYEQYF. In DNA form, the CDR3 reads TGTGCCAGCAGTTACTCGACCGACCTAGCTTCCTACGAGCAGTACTTC. This chain joins TRBV6-2 or TRBV6-3 and TRBJ2-7; tentatively, D is TRBD2 (5 bases). The V end was cut by 0 bases, the J end by 1 base, with 13 bases between. Germline V gene lookup returns CDR1 MNHEY and CDR2 SVGEGT. The CDR3 is 16 amino acids.

This clonotype counts as medium-sized. This chain connects TRBV20-1 to TRBJ1-5, with D perhaps matching TRBD1 (6 bases). The length of the CDR3 is 14 residues. Deletions cut 3 bases from V and 2 bases from J, with 11 bases between. The germline V gene has CDR1 DFQATT and CDR2 SNEGSKA (reference sequence). The CDR3: CSARVQGGNQPQHF. CDR3 coding DNA: TGCAGTGCTAGGGTACAGGGCGGCAATCAGCCCCAGCATTTT.

In its sample, this clonotype was seen a few times. The V call is TRBV7-3, the J call TRBJ2-3, with D unclear. The CDR3 has 15 amino acids. Trimming took 2 bases from V and 0 from J, leaving 9 bases between them. Germline CDR1 is SGHTA and CDR2 is FQGTGA. The CDR3 protein is CASSLSAASTDTQYF. The DNA for the CDR3 is TGTGCCAGCAGCTTATCTGCAGCTAGCACAGATACGCAGTATTTT. Full variable domain (missing parts from reference TRBV7-3 and TRBJ2-3): GAGVSQTPSNKVTEKGKYVELRCDPISGHTALYWYRQSLGQGPEFLIYFQGTGAADDSGLPNDRFFAVRPEGSVSTLKIQRTERGDSAVYLCASSLSAASTDTQYFGPGTRLTVL.

In its sample, this clonotype is medium-sized. The V gene is TRBV19, the J gene TRBJ1-1; tentatively, D is TRBD1 (6 bases). Germline values: CDR1 LNHDA, CDR2 SQIVND (reference sequence). Trimming stripped 6 bases from V and 5 bases from J, with 16 bases between. CDR3 length: 14 amino acids. The CDR3 region has the DNA TGTGCCAGTAGCCGGGGTAGGGGGAGGACTGAAGCTTTCTTT. Encoded protein: CASSRGRGRTEAFF.

This clonotype was detected a few times. The chain carries TRBV7-8 and TRBJ2-1, with 9 bases lining up with TRBD1. V lost 6 bases and J lost 7; bases outside the gene matches: 7. This CDR3 spans 14 amino acids. CDR1 is SGHVS, CDR2 FQNEAQ, per germline. Written as DNA, the CDR3 is TGTGCCAGCAGTACGACAGGGGGTAGGAATGAGCAGTTCTTC. Protein product: CASSTTGGRNEQFF.

The chain uses TRBV19 and TRBJ2-3; D may be TRBD1 (5 bases). This CDR3 region has 14 residues. CDR1 and CDR2 (germline): LNHDA, SQIVND (reference sequence). V was clipped by 6 bases and J by 1 base, with 11 bases between them. CDR3 sequence: CASSQGIGTDTQYF. The CDR3 coding sequence is TGTGCCAGTAGCCAGGGAATAGGCACAGATACGCAGTATTTT.

Notes on this clonotype: Given the absence of the conserved phenylalanine or tryptophan at the CDR3 end, a read error is likely. The chain employs TRBV19 and TRBJ1-2; perhaps TRBD1 as D (6 bases). CDR3 length: 13 residues. V was cut by 6 bases and J by 2 bases, with 10 bases left in between. The germline gives CDR1 LNHDA, CDR2 SQIVND (reference sequence). The CDR3 bases are TGTGCCAGTAGGGGGACAACCAACTATGGCTACACCCTC. This gives the protein CASRGTTNYGYTL.

A single count supports this clonotype. The junction does not match germline at one end; this may be a read error. The rearrangement links TRBV24-1 to TRBJ1-1; D remains ambiguous. Germline V lookup: CDR1 KGHDR, CDR2 SFDVKD. The CDR3 length is 14 residues. CDR3 residues: CATNDGVANTEAFF. As DNA, the CDR3 is TGTGCCACCAATGATGGGGTTGCGAACACTGAAGCTTTCTTT.

This clonotype qualifies as medium-sized (0.01 to 0.1%). This rearrangement joins TRBV20-1 to TRBJ1-2; TRBD1 aligns across 12 bases. With V trimmed by 7 bases and J by 7 bases, 7 bases remained unmatched. This CDR3 has 13 amino acids. Germline values: CDR1 DFQATT, CDR2 SNEGSKA (reference sequence). CDR3 DNA: TGCAGTGAACCGGGACAGGGGGCGAGTGGCTACACCTTC. It encodes CSEPGQGASGYTF.

The V and J genes are TRBV4-3 and TRBJ2-1; 9 nucleotides line up with TRBD2. The CDR3 is 17 residues long. After removal of 3 bases from V and 7 bases from J, the junction contained 13 bases not matched to a gene. CDR1 is LGHNA, CDR2 YSLEER, per germline. CDR3 bases: TGCGCCAGCAGCCAGGGGGGAGGGACTAGCAGAAGTAATGAGCAGTTCTTC. This encodes CASSQGGGTSRSNEQFF.

The chain uses TRBV19 and TRBJ1-5; TRBD1 aligns across 7 bases. This CDR3 region has 14 residues. With 4 bases clipped from V and 2 bases from J, the junction kept 2 bases outside the gene matches. Germline lookup yields CDR1 LNHDA and CDR2 SQIVND (reference sequence). CDR3 region: CASSNQGGNQPQHF. The DNA for the CDR3 is TGTGCCAGTAGTAACCAGGGGGGCAATCAGCCCCAGCATTTT.

This clonotype was picked up a small number of times. This chain connects TRBV6-2 or TRBV6-3 to TRBJ2-1; tentatively, D is TRBD1 (6 bases). Germline assignment: CDR1 MNHEY and CDR2 SVGEGT. This CDR3 comprises 16 residues. Trimming stripped 4 bases from V and 6 bases from J, with 19 bases between. CDR3 loop: CASSSPNRVVRNEQFF. The CDR3 region has the DNA TGTGCCAGCAGTTCCCCGAACAGGGTGGTACGCAATGAGCAGTTCTTC.

This chain joins TRBV25-1 and TRBJ1-1; a possible D gene is TRBD1 (6 bases). CDR3 length: 16 residues. CDR1 and CDR2 (germline): MGHDK, SYGVNS. The V gene lost 1 base and the J gene lost 11 bases, with 23 bases spanning the gap. The CDR3 DNA is TGTGCCAGCAGTGAATTCGGGGGGCGGGGGATCTTGGGGGCTTTCTTT. Its translation is CASSEFGGRGILGAFF.

The V and J genes are TRBV5-5 and TRBJ1-6; 7 bases match TRBD1. This CDR3 has 13 amino acids. CDR1 is SGHKS, CDR2 YYEKEE, per germline (reference sequence). The ends lost 4 bases at V and 11 bases at J; junction bases unmatched: 6. CDR3: CASSLDRAPPLHF. The CDR3 DNA follows: TGTGCCAGCAGCCTAGACAGGGCTCCACCCCTCCACTTT.

The rearrangement links TRBV18 to TRBJ1-5; D perhaps matches TRBD1 (5 bases). CDR1 is KGHSH, CDR2 LQKENI, per germline. The V end was cut by 6 bases, the J end by 3 bases, with 21 bases between. The CDR3 is made up of 17 amino acids. The CDR3 spells CASSEIGRGAFNQPQHF. CDR3 in DNA: TGTGCCAGCTCCGAGATAGGGAGAGGGGCGTTCAATCAGCCCCAGCATTTT.

This clonotype was observed a few times. V usage is TRBV30 and J usage is TRBJ2-5, with TRBD2 matching over 15 bases. Germline CDR1 GTSNPN, CDR2 SVGIG (reference sequence). Trimming cost V 7 bases and J 7 bases; bases outside gene matches: 4. The CDR3 covers 13 residues. CDR3 region: CAYSGLAGGTQYF. CDR3 nucleotide sequence: TGTGCCTATTCGGGACTAGCGGGAGGGACCCAGTACTTC. The variable domain in full, completed from reference TRBV30 and TRBJ2-5, reads SQTIHQWPATLVQPVGSPLSLECTVEGTSNPNLYWYRQAAGRGLQLLFYSVGIGQISSEVPQNLSASRPQDRQFILSSKKLLLSDSGFYLCAYSGLAGGTQYFGPGTRLLVL.

J is TRBJ2-1 and V is TRBV11-3, with D perhaps matching TRBD2 (5 bases). V shed 5 bases and J shed 2 bases, with 16 bases lying between them. Germline-derived CDR1 and CDR2 are SGHNT and YENEEA. This CDR3 region has 16 residues. CDR3 coding DNA: TGTGCCAGCAGCCCGAACGGGGTGGTCGCCTACAATGAGCAGTTCTTC. As protein: CASSPNGVVAYNEQFF.

This clonotype was picked up one time. The chain employs TRBV18 and TRBJ2-3, with 13 bases matching TRBD2. Germline V gene sequence: CDR1 KGHSH, CDR2 LQKENI. CDR3 size: 17 residues. V gave up 6 bases and J gave up 4 bases; unmatched junction bases: 10. CDR3 in DNA: TGTGCCAGCTCCCCTTGGACTAGCGGGAGAGGTGCAGATACGCAGTATTTT. This encodes CASSPWTSGRGADTQYF.

Regarding this clonotype: At one of its ends the junction is not consistent with the germline gene, which may arise from a read error. The V call is TRBV27, the J call TRBJ2-3; D not resolved. CDR3 length: 11 amino acids. Germline V lookup: CDR1 MNHEY, CDR2 SMNVEV (reference sequence). As DNA, the CDR3 is TGTGCCCCCGACCGCGGATCTCCGTACGCTTTT. This encodes CAPDRGSPYAF.

The CDR3 here is CAWAGVSQETQYF. The CDR3 coding sequence is TGTGCCTGGGCAGGGGTAAGCCAAGAGACCCAGTACTTC. V gene TRBV30 combines with J gene TRBJ2-5; a weak D match, TRBD1 (6 bases). Trimming took 5 bases from V and 1 from J, leaving 11 bases between them. The CDR3 totals 13 residues. Germline V gene data show CDR1 as GTSNPN and CDR2 as SVGIG (reference sequence).

This clonotype showed up just a few times. V is TRBV7-2 and J is TRBJ2-2; D tentatively fits TRBD1 or TRBD2 (7 bases each). With 4 bases removed from V and 4 bases from J, the gap between germline ends came to 16 bases. Per germline, CDR1 SGHTA and CDR2 FQGNSA. This CDR3 region has 16 residues. CDR3 DNA: TGTGCCAGCAGCTCCCAGGGGGGGCGGGCCACCGGGGAGCTGTTTTTT. It codes for CASSSQGGRATGELFF.

The chain carries TRBV12-3 or TRBV12-4 and TRBJ2-7; no clear D. This CDR3 is 13 amino acids long. V dropped 6 bases and J dropped 1 base, with 10 bases sitting between them. The CDR3 nucleotides are TGTGCCAGCAGGCTAGGGTGGTCCTACGAGCAGTACTTC. It specifies CASRLGWSYEQYF.

This chain connects TRBV5-4 to TRBJ2-7, with 13 positions matching TRBD2. The V and J ends lost 0 bases and 8 bases, in that order; junction bases with no gene match: 11. Germline-derived CDR1 and CDR2 are SGHNT and YYREEE (reference sequence). The CDR3 loop spans 17 amino acids. The chain's CDR3 is CASSLARPGLAGPQQYF. The CDR3 DNA reads as TGTGCCAGCAGCTTGGCACGGCCGGGACTAGCGGGACCTCAGCAGTACTTC.

The chain combines TRBV6-5 with TRBJ2-2, with 9 positions matching TRBD1. This CDR3 region has 16 residues. The junction had 6 bases not matched to a gene; V was cut back by 4 bases and J by 3 bases. From germline, CDR1 is MNHEY and CDR2 SVGAGI. The CDR3 loop reads CASSSWDRVHTGELFF. CDR3 coding DNA: TGTGCCAGCAGTTCTTGGGACAGGGTACACACCGGGGAGCTGTTTTTT.